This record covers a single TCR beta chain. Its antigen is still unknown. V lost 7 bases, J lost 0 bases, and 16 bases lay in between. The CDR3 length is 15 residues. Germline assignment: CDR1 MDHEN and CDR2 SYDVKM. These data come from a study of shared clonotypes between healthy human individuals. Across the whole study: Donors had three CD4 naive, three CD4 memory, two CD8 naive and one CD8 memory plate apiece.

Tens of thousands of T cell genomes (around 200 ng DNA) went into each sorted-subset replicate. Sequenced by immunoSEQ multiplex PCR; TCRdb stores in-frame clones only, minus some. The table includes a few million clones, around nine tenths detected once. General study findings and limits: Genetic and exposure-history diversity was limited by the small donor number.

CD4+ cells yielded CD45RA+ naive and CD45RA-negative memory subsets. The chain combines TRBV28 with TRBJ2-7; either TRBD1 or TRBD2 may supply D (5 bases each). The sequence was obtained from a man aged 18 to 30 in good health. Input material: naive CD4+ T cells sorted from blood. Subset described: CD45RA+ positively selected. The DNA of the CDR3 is TGTGCCAGCACCAGAACGGGGACGAGCTCCTACGAGCAGTACTTC. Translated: CASTRTGTSSYEQYF.